This TCR beta chain was identified during a study of blood T cell repertoires in COVID-19. Study-wide background: Material from acute and convalescent COVID-19 was sourced from the United States, Italy and Spain. In each case, the material was cDNA or gDNA derived from T cells, B-cell-depleted T cells, or PBMCs.

Original processing notes: Estimated nucleated cell counts came from reference gene primer amplification. Using immunoSEQ multiplex PCR, the repertoire was profiled, and TCRdb retains in-frame clones only, with some absent. The V and J calls and clone size are taken from that table; D and trimming were inferred from the DNA. The sample yields approximately 290,000 clones, approximately 89% seen once. This CDR3 is built from 14 residues. With V trimmed by 6 bases and J by 6 bases, 9 bases remained unmatched. Germline V gene lookup returns CDR1 SNHLY and CDR2 FYNNEI. This rearrangement joins TRBV2 to TRBJ2-7; the match to TRBD2 covers 9 bases. The sequence was obtained from a woman aged 25-40 years with COVID-19, enrolled during active disease. The sample was peripheral blood. The CDR3 spells CASRVAGVTSEQYF. CDR3 DNA sequence: TGTGCCAGCAGAGTAGCGGGAGTTACCTCCGAGCAGTACTTC.